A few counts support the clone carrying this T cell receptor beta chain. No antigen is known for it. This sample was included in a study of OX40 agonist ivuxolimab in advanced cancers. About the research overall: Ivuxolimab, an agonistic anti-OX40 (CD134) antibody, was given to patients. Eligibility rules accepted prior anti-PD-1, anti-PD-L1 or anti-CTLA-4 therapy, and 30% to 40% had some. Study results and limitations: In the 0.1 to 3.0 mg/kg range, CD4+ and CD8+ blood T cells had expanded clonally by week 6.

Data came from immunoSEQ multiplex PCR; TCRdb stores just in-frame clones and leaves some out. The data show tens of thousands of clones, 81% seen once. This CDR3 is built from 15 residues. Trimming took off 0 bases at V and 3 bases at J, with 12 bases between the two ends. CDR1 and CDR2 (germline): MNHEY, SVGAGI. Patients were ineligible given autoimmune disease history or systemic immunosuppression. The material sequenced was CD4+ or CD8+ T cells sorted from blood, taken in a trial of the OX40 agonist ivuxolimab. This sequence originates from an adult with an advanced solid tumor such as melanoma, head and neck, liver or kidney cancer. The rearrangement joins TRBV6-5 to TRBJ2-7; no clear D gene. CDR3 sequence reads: CASSYSVMGFYEQYF. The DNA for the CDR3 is TGTGCCAGCAGTTACTCGGTCATGGGGTTCTACGAGCAGTACTTC.